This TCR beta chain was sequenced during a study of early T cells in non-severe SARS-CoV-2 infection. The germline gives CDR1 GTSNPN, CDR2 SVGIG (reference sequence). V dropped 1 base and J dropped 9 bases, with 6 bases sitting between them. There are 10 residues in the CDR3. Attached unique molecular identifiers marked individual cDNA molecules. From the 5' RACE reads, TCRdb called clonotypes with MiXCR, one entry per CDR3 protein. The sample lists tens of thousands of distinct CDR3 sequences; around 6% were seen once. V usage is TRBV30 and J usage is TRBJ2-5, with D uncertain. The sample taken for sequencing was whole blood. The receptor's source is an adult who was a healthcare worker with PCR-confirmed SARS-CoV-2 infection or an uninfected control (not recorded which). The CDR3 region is CAWSGVAQYF. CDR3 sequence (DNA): TGTGCCTGGAGTGGGGTGGCCCAGTACTTC.